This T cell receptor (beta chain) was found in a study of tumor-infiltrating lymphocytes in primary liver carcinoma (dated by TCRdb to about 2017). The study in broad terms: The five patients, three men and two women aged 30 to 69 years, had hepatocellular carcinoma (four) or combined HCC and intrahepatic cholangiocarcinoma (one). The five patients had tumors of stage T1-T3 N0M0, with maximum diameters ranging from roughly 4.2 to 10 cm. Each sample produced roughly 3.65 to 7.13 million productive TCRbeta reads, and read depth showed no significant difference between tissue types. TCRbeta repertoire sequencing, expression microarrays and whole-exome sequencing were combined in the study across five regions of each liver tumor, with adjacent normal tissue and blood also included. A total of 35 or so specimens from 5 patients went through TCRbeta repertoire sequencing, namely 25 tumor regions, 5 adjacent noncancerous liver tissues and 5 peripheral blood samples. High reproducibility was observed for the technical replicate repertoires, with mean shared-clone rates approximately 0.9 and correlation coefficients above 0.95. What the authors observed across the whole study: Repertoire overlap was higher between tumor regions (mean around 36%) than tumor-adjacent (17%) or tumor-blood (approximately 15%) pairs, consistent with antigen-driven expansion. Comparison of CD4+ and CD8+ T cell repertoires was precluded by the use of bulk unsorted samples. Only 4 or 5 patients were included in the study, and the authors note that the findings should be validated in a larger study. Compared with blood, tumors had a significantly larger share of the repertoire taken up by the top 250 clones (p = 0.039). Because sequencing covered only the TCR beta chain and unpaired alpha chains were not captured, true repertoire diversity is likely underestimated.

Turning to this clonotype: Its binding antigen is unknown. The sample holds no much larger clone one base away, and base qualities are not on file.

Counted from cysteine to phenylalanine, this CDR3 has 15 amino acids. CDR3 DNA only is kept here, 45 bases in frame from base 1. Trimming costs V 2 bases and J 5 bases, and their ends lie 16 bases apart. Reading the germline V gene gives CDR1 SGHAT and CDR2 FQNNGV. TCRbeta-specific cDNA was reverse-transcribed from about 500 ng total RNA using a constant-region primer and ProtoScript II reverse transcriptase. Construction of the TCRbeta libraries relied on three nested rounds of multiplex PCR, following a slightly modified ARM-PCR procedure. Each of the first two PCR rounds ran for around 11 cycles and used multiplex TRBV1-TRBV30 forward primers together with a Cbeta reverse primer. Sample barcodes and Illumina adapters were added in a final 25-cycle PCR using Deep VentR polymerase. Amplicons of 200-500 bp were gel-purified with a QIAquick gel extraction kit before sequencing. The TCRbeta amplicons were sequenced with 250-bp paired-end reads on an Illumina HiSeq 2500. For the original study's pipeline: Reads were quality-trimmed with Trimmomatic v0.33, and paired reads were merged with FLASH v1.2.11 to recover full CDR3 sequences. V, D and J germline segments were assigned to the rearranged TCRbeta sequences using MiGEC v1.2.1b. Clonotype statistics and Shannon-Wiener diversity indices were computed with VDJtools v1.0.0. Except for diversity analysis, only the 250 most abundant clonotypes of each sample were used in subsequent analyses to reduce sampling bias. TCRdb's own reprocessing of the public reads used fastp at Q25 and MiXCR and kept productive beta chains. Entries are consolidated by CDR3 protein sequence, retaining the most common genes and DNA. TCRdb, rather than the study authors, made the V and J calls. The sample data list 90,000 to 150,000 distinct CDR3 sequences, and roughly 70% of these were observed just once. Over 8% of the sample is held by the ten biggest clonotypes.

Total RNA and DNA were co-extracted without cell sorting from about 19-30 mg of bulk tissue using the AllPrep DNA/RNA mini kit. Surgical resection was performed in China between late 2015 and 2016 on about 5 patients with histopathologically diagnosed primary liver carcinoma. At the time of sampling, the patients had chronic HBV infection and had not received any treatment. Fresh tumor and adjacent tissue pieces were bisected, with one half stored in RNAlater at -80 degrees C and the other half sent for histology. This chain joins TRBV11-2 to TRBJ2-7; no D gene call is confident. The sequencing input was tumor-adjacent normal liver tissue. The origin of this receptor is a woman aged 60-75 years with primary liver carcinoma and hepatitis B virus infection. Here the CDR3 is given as CASSLLTGVIHEQYF. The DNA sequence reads TGTGCCAGCAGCTTATTGACTGGAGTAATCCACGAGCAGTACTTC.